A single sample gave rise to the 13 T cell receptor beta chains below, sequenced in a study of blood T cell repertoires in COVID-19. Sequencing was performed with immunoSEQ multiplex PCR; in TCRdb, only in-frame clones are kept and a portion is missing. Of roughly 250,000 clones in the sample, 70% to 90% were seen once. Sequenced sample: peripheral blood. The receptors come from a woman in her 40s who had recovered from COVID-19.

The V and J genes are TRBV6-5 and TRBJ2-3; TRBD1 aligns across 8 bases. The CDR3 consists of 13 residues. The V gene's germline CDR1 is MNHEY and CDR2 SVGAGI. Unmatched junction bases numbered 6, after V lost 9 bases and J lost 4 bases. CDR3 protein: CASSPGGADTQYF. CDR3 in DNA: TGTGCCAGTAGCCCAGGGGGCGCAGATACGCAGTATTTT.

The genes are TRBV11-3 and TRBJ2-7; D is undetermined. This CDR3 is built from 16 residues. The germline V and J ends were trimmed by 7 bases and 0 bases, with 19 bases remaining between them. Germline V CDR1 and CDR2: SGHNT, YENEEA. CDR3 residues: CASNGNGPRSSYEQYF. CDR3 in DNA: TGTGCCAGCAACGGAAATGGCCCTAGGAGCTCCTACGAGCAGTACTTC. The full variable domain, its missing parts supplied by reference TRBV11-3 and TRBJ2-7, is EAGVVQSPRYKIIEKKQPVAFWCNPISGHNTLYWYLQNLGQGPELLIRYENEEAVDDSQLPKDRFSAERLKGVDSTLKIQPAELGDSAVYLCASNGNGPRSSYEQYFGPGTRLTVT.

The rearrangement links TRBV5-6 to TRBJ2-7, with D possibly TRBD2 on 6 matching bases. The V and J ends lost 3 bases and 7 bases respectively, with 20 bases between them. Germline CDR1 reads SGHDT; CDR2 reads YYEEEE. The CDR3 runs to 15 residues. CDR3 in DNA: TGTGCCAGCAGCTACGCCGGGACTCCCACGTGGGAGCAGTACTTC. Protein sequence: CASSYAGTPTWEQYF.

This sequence joins TRBV30 and TRBJ1-1; 7 bases are a match to TRBD1. CDR1 is GTSNPN, CDR2 SVGIG, per germline (reference sequence). There are 12 residues in the CDR3. Unmatched junction bases numbered 3, after V lost 7 bases and J lost 1 base. The CDR3 is CAYNRGNTEAFF. The CDR3 DNA follows: TGTGCCTACAACAGGGGGAACACTGAAGCTTTCTTT.

This clone has only one observation. The chain's CDR3 is CASSLIPGVATDTQYF. The CDR3, as DNA: TGTGCCAGCAGCTTAATTCCGGGAGTAGCCACAGATACGCAGTATTTT. The rearrangement links TRBV7-3 to TRBJ2-3, with D tentatively TRBD2 (6 bases). The germline V gene has CDR1 SGHTA and CDR2 FQGTGA. This CDR3 comprises 16 residues. With 1 base removed from V and 2 bases from J, the gap between germline ends came to 13 bases.

This clone was observed a single time. This chain connects TRBV4-1 to TRBJ2-3; TRBD2 agrees at 15 bases. V lost 4 bases and J lost 7; bases outside the gene matches: 6. This CDR3 comprises 16 residues. The germline V gene encodes CDR1 MGHRA and CDR2 YSYEKL. The DNA for the CDR3 is TGCGCCAGCAGCCCGGGACTAGCGGGGGGAACAAATACGCAGTATTTT. This sequence encodes CASSPGLAGGTNTQYF.

V gene TRBV18 combines with J gene TRBJ2-7, with unresolved D. Trimming cost V 4 bases and J 6 bases, with 16 bases left between them. Germline-derived CDR1 and CDR2 are KGHSH and LQKENI. CDR3 length: 14 residues. The CDR3 loop is CASSRNPSGSEQYF. The DNA for the CDR3 is TGTGCCAGCTCACGAAACCCATCCGGGTCCGAGCAGTACTTC.

The V and J genes are TRBV6-1 and TRBJ2-2, with 9 bases identical to TRBD1. CDR3 length: 19 residues. The germline gives CDR1 MNHNS, CDR2 SASEGT. The trim removed 4 bases at V and 3 bases at J, leaving 15 bases unmatched. CDR3 nucleotides: TGTGCCAGCAGTGTCTCGGACAGGGGATCGGCGGGAGACACCGGGGAGCTGTTTTTT. The encoded protein is CASSVSDRGSAGDTGELFF.

The rearrangement links TRBV7-2 to TRBJ1-2; 7 nucleotides match TRBD1. Germline assignment: CDR1 SGHTA and CDR2 FQGNSA. There are 14 residues in the CDR3. The V segment lost 5 bases and the J segment 3 bases; nucleotides outside the gene matches: 6. CDR3 amino acids: CASSPGTGDYGYTF. The CDR3 DNA follows: TGTGCCAGCAGCCCCGGTACAGGGGACTATGGCTACACCTTC.

V gene TRBV7-9 combines with J gene TRBJ1-2, with a possible D match to TRBD1 (6 bases). Between the trimmed V and J ends, which lost 2 bases and 5 bases, there was a span of 9 bases. This CDR3 spans 13 amino acids. Per the germline V gene, CDR1 is SEHNR and CDR2 is FQNEAQ (reference sequence). Here the CDR3 DNA reads TGTGCCAGCAGCTTATCACAGGGTTATGGCTACACCTTC. Its protein is CASSLSQGYGYTF.

This sequence joins TRBV7-9 and TRBJ2-3; 7 nucleotides agree with TRBD1. This CDR3 region has 15 residues. V was clipped by 3 bases and J by 4 bases; unmatched bases: 7. Germline CDR1 is SEHNR and CDR2 is FQNEAQ (reference sequence). The CDR3 here is CASSFLTGNADTQYF. The CDR3 nucleotides are TGTGCCAGCAGCTTCCTGACAGGGAACGCAGATACGCAGTATTTT.

The rearrangement links TRBV5-4 to TRBJ1-3; possible D gene TRBD1, 5 bases. Trimming cost V 0 bases and J 0 bases, with 10 bases left between them. This CDR3 is built from 16 residues. Per germline, CDR1 SGHNT and CDR2 YYREEE (reference sequence). Here the CDR3 DNA reads TGTGCCAGCAGCTTGGACAGGACGAGCTCTGGAAACACCATATATTTT. Amino acids: CASSLDRTSSGNTIYF.

The chain carries TRBV6-2 or TRBV6-3 and TRBJ1-2; a weak D match, TRBD1 (5 bases). The V gene's germline CDR1 is MNHEY and CDR2 SVGEGT. The ends were cut back, 5 bases at V and 4 bases at J, with 11 bases in the middle. The CDR3 contains 13 residues. CDR3 DNA: TGTGCCAGCAGTACGGACACCCTCTATGGCTACACCTTC. It specifies CASSTDTLYGYTF.